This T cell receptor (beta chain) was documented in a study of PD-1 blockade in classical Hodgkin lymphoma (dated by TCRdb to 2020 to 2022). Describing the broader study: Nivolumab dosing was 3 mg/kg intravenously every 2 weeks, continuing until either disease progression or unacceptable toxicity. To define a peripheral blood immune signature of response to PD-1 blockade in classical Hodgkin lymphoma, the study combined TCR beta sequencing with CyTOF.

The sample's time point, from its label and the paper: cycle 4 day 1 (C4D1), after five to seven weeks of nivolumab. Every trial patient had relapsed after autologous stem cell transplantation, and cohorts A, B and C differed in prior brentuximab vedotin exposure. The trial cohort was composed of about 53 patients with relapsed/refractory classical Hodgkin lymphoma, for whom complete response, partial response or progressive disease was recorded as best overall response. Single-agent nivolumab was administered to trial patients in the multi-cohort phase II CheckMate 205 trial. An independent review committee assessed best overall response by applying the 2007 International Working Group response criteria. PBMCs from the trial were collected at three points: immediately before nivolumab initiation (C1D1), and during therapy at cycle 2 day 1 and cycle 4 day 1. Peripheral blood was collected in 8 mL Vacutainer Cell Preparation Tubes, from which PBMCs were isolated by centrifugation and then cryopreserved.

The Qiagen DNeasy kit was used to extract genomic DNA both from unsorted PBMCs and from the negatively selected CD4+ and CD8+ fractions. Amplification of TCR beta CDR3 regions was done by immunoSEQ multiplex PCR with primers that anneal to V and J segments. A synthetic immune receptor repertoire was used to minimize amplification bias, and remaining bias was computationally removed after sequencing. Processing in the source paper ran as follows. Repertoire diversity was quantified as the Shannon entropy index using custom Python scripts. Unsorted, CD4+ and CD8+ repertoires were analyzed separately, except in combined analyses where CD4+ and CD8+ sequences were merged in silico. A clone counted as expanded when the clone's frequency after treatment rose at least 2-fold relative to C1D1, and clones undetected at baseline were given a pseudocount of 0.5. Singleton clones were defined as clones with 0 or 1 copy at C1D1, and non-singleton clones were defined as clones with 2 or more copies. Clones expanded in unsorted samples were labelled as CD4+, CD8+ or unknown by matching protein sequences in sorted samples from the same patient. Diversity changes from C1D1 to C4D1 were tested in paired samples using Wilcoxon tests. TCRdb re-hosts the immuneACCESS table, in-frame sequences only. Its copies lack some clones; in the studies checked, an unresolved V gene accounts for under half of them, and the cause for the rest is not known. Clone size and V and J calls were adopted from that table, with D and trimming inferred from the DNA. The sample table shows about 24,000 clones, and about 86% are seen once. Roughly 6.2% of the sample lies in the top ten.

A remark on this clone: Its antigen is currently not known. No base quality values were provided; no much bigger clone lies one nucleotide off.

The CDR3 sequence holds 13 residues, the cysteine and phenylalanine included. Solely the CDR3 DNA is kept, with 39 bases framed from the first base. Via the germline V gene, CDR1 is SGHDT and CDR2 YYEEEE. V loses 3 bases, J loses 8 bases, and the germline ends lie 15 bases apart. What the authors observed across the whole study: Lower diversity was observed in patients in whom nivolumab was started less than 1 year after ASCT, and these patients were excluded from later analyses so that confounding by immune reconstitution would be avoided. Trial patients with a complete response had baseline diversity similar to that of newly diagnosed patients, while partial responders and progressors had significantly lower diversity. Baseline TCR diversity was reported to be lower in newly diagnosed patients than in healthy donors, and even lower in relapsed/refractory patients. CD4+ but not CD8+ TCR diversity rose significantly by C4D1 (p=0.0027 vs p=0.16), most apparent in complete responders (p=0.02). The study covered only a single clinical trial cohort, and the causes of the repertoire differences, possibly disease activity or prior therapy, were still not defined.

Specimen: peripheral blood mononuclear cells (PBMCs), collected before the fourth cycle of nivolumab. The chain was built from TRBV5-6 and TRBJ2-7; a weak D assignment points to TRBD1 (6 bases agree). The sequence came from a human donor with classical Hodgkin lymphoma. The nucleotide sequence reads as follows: TGTGCCAGCAGCTCGCCTGAACAGGGTAAGCAGTACTTC. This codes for CASSSPEQGKQYF.